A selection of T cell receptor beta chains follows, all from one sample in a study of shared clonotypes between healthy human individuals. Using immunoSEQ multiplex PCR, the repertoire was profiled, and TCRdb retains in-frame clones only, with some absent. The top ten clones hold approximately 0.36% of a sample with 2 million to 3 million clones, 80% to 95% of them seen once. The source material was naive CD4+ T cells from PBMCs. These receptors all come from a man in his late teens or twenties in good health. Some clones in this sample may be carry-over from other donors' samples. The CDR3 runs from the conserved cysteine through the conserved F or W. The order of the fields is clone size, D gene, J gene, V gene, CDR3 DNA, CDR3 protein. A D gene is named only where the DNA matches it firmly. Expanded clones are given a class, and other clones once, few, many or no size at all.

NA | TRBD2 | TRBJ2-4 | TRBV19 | TGTGCCAGTAGTAGGAGCGGGAGATTTGGCATTCAGTACTTC | CASSRSGRFGIQYF
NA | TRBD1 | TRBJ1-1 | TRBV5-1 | TGCGCCAGCAGCTTGGCGACAGGGAGCACTGAAGCTTTCTTT | CASSLATGSTEAFF
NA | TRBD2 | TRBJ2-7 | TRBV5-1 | TGCGCCAGCAGCTTGGAACTAGCGGGACGGAACGAGCAGTACTTC | CASSLELAGRNEQYF
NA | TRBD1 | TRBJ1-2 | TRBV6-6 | TGTGCCAGCAGTTACATGGCAGGGGGCGATGGCTACACCTTC | CASSYMAGGDGYTF
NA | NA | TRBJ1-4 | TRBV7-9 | TGTGCCAGCAGCTCATTCCTGGGATTACGAGAAAAACTGTTTTTT | CASSSFLGLREKLFF
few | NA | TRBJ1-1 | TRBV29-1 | TGCAGCGTTGGATCGAGCATGAACACTGAAGCTTTCTTT | CSVGSSMNTEAFF
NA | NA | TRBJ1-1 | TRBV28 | TGTGCCACCACTGGGCCCCTGAACACTGAAGCTTTCTTT | CATTGPLNTEAFF
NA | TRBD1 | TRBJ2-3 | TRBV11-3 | TGTGCCAGCAGCTTGGGACAGCCAGGCACAGATACGCAGTATTTT | CASSLGQPGTDTQYF
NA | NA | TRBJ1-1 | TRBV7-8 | TGTGCCAGCAGATCACGGGCGGACACTGAAGCTTTCTTT | CASRSRADTEAFF
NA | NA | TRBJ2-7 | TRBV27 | TGTGCCAGCAGTTTTGCCGAGACCTACGAGCAGTACTTC | CASSFAETYEQYF
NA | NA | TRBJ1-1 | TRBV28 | TGTGCCAGCAGTCAGGGGCTCATGAACACTGAAGCTTTCTTT | CASSQGLMNTEAFF
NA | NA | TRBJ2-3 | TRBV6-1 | TGTGCCAGCAGTGAAGCGCCGGGAGAAGCAGATACGCAGTATTTT | CASSEAPGEADTQYF
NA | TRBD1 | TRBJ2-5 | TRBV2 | TGTGCCAGCAGTAACAACAGGGGACAAGAGACCCAGTACTTC | CASSNNRGQETQYF
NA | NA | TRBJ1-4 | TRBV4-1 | TGCGCCAGCGCCCGATCAACTAATGAAAAACTGTTTTTT | CASARSTNEKLFF
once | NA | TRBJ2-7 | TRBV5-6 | TGTGCCAGCAGCTCGGAAGGCGAGCAGTACTTC | CASSSEGEQYF
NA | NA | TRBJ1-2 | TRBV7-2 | TGTGCCAGCAGCTTGGAGATCAATCAACTATGGTTGGGCTACACCTTC | CASSLEINQLWLGYTF
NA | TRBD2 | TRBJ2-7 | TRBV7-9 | TGTGCCAGCAGCTTATTAGCGGGAACCTACGAGCAGTACTTC | CASSLLAGTYEQYF
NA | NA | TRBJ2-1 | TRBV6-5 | TGTGCCAGCAGCCGGGGACTGCTCTCCTACAATGAGCAGTTCTTC | CASSRGLLSYNEQFF
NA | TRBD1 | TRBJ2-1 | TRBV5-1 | TGCGCCAGCAGCTTGACGACAGGGGTGCAGGAGCAGTTCTTC | CASSLTTGVQEQFF
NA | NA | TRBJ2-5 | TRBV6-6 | TGTGCCAGCAGACTCGACCAACCGGCGGCCCAGTACTTC | CASRLDQPAAQYF
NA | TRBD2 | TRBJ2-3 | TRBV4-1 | TGCGCCAGCAGCCGAGGGGGACTAGCGGGAGTGGCAGATACGCAGTATTTT | CASSRGGLAGVADTQYF
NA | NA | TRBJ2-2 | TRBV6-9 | TGTGCCAGCAGTTATGAGGGGACCGGGGAGCTGTTTTTT | CASSYEGTGELFF
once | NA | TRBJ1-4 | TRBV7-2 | TGTGCCAGCAGCCTACAGGGTTTCGGAACTAATGAAAAACTGTTTTTT | CASSLQGFGTNEKLFF
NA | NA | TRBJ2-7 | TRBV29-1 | TGCAGCGCGACGGACCCGCCCTACGAGCAGTACTTC | CSATDPPYEQYF
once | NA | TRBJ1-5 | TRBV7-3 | TGTGCCAGCAGCTTGAGAGGTAATCAGCCCCAGCATTTT | CASSLRGNQPQHF
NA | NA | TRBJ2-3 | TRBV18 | TGTGCCAGCTCACCCTTGTTGAGTGGGGATACGCAGTATTTT | CASSPLLSGDTQYF
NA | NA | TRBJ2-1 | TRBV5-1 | TGCGCCAGCAGCCCATTAGGTGGACGGGAATACAATGAGCAGTTCTTC | CASSPLGGREYNEQFF
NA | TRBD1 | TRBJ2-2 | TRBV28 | TGTGCCAGCAGTTTATATACAGGGGGAAACGGGGAGCTGTTTTTT | CASSLYTGGNGELFF
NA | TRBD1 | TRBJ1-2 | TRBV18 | TGTGCCAGCTCGCTGACAGGGTACAACTATGGCTACACCTTC | CASSLTGYNYGYTF
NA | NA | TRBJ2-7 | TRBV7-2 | TGTGCCAGCAGCTTTGGGGACGCGAGCTCCTACGAGCAGTACTTC | CASSFGDASSYEQYF
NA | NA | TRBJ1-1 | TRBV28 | TGTGCCAGCAGTACCCAAGGAGGGGGTAGGGCTGAAGCTTTCTTT | CASSTQGGGRAEAFF
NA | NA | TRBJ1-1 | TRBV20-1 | TGCAGTGCTCGGATGAACACTGAAGCTTTCTTT | CSARMNTEAFF
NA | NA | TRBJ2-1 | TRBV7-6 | TGTGCCAGCAGCGGGAAGGGGGGGAATGAGCAGTTCTTC | CASSGKGGNEQFF
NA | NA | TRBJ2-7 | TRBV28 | TGTGCCAGCGGCCCTTCGACTCTACCGGCCTACGAGCAGTACTTC | CASGPSTLPAYEQYF
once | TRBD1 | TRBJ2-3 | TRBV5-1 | TGCGCCAGCAGCGGAGGGACAGGGGACACAGATACGCAGTATTTT | CASSGGTGDTDTQYF
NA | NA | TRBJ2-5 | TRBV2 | TGTGCCAGCAGTGAAGAGGGAGCTGAGACCCAGTACTTC | CASSEEGAETQYF
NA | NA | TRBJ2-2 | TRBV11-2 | TGTGCCAGCAGCTTAGCCTTTTGGGGAACCGGGGAGCTGTTTTTT | CASSLAFWGTGELFF
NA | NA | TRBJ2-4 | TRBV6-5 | TGTGCCAGCTTCGGGGGATACATTCAGTACTTC | CASFGGYIQYF
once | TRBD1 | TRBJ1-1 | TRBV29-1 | TGCAGCGTGCGGGACAGGAAAAACATGAACACTGAAGCTTTCTTT | CSVRDRKNMNTEAFF
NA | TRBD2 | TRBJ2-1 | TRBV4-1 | TGCGCCAGCAGCCAAGTTGGCGGACTAGGCCCCAATGAGCAGTTCTTC | CASSQVGGLGPNEQFF
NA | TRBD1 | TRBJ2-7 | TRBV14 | TGTGCCAGCAGCCAAGTTGACAGGGGTTCCTACGAGCAGTACTTC | CASSQVDRGSYEQYF
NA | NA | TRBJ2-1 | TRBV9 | TGTGCCAGCAGCCCGACGGGGAGCTCCTACAATGAGCAGTTCTTC | CASSPTGSSYNEQFF
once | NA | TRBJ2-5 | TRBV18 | TGTGCCAGCTCACCGCGGGGTCGGGCTGCTGCGTATCAAGAGACCCAGTACTTC | CASSPRGRAAAYQETQYF
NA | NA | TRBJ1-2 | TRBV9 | TGTGCCAGCAGCGTAGGGCCGGCGAGGGGCTACACCTTC | CASSVGPARGYTF
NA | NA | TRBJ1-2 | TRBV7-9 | TGTGCCAGCAGCTTATATTTTCGTGGGAGGACCGATAACTATGGCTACACCTTC | CASSLYFRGRTDNYGYTF
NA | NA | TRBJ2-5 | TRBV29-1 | TGCAGCGGGGCGGCAGGGGTGCAAGAGACCCAGTACTTC | CSGAAGVQETQYF
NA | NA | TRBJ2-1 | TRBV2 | TGTGCCAGCACGAAGGAGGGGGGAGGGCCTGGAAATGAGCAGTTCTTC | CASTKEGGGPGNEQFF
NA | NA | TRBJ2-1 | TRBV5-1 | TGCGCCAGCAGCTTGATGTCCGGGAATCGGAATGAGCAGTTCTTC | CASSLMSGNRNEQFF
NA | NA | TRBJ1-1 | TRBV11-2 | TGTGCCAGCAGCCAGATCGCGGGGAGGGGCACTGAAGCTTTCTTT | CASSQIAGRGTEAFF
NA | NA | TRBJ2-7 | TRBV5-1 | TGCGCCAGCACCCCAACCTGGGGTAGGGACTACGAGCAGTACTTC | CASTPTWGRDYEQYF
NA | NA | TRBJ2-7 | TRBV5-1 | TGCGCCAGCAGCTTCTACGAGCAGTACTTC | CASSFYEQYF
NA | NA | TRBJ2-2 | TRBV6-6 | TGTGCCAGCAGTCGACTGGGGGATCGCACCGGGGAGCTGTTTTTT | CASSRLGDRTGELFF
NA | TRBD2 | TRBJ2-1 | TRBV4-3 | TGCGCCAGCAGCCTACAAACACTAGCGGGGACTGACGATGAGCAGTTCTTC | CASSLQTLAGTDDEQFF
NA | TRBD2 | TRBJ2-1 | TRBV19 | TGTGCCAGTAAGGAGACTAGCGACTACAATGAGCAGTTCTTC | CASKETSDYNEQFF
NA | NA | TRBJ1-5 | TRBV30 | TGTGCCTGGAGTGTAGATGACAGAGGGGTTAGCAATCAGCCCCAGCATTTT | CAWSVDDRGVSNQPQHF